The 21 T cell receptor beta chains in this list originate from one sample, sequenced in a study of CD8+CD57+ T cells in acquired aplastic anemia. Genomic DNA provided the template from which TCR beta VDJ and CDR3 profiles were obtained. MiXCR, applied by TCRdb to the reads, yields one record per CDR3 protein. The profile shows tens of thousands of distinct CDR3 sequences, 45% to 55% of them singletons. The specimen sequenced was sorted CD4+, CD8+, or CD8+CD57+ T cells (not recorded which) from PBMCs. Receptor source: a human donor in good health, serving as a control.

This rearrangement joins TRBV7-9 to TRBJ1-1; D remains ambiguous. The germline CDR1 and CDR2 sequences are SEHNR and FQNEAQ (reference sequence). V lost 3 bases and J 1 base, leaving 12 bases between the germline ends. CDR3 length: 15 residues. CDR3 region: CASSFSAVGNTEAFF. As DNA, the CDR3 is TGTGCCAGCAGCTTCTCGGCCGTTGGGAACACTGAAGCTTTCTTT.

The V call is TRBV9, the J call TRBJ1-4; D not certain. Germline V CDR1 and CDR2: SGDLS, YYNGEE. Trimming removed 0 bases from V and 7 bases from J, with 13 bases in between. The CDR3 contains 15 residues. The chain's CDR3 is CASSVEGFRGEKLFF. CDR3 bases: TGTGCCAGCAGCGTAGAAGGGTTTCGTGGTGAAAAACTGTTTTTT.

This clonotype appeared many times. The V call is TRBV27, the J call TRBJ2-7; D possibly uses TRBD1 or TRBD2 (5 bases each). Trimming left V 4 bases short and J 3 bases short, with 19 bases between. Germline V CDR1 and CDR2: MNHEY, SMNVEV (reference sequence). The CDR3 has 16 residues. For the CDR3, the DNA is TGTGCCAGCAGTTGGGGCGACGGACACGACTACTACGAGCAGTACTTC. It translates to CASSWGDGHDYYEQYF.

The J gene is TRBJ1-2, the V gene TRBV7-9; D might be TRBD1 (5 bases). V was shortened by 2 bases and J by 7 bases, with 17 bases between the two germline ends. This CDR3 spans 15 amino acids. Germline V gene lookup returns CDR1 SEHNR and CDR2 FQNEAQ (reference sequence). CDR3: CASSLIAGSNGGYTF. The CDR3 region has the DNA TGTGCCAGCAGCTTAATCGCAGGGAGTAACGGTGGCTACACCTTC.

Regarding this clonotype: One end of the junction is discordant with germline, which a read error may explain. V is TRBV12-3 or TRBV12-4 and J is TRBJ1-2, with D possibly matching TRBD1 (6 bases). The CDR3 is 14 amino acids. The CDR3 sequence: CARRVQGSDYGYTF. CDR3 in DNA: TGTGCCCGCAGAGTCCAGGGGTCAGACTATGGCTACACCTTC.

The sample holds many counts of this clonotype. The chain couples TRBV7-9 to TRBJ1-1; D call uncertain. V was clipped by 5 bases and J by 5 bases, with 9 bases between them. CDR1 is SEHNR, CDR2 FQNEAQ, per germline (reference sequence). The CDR3 contains 12 residues. In DNA, the CDR3 is TGTGCCAGCAGCCTTAGGTATACTGAAGCTTTCTTT. Protein product: CASSLRYTEAFF. The full variable domain, its missing parts supplied by reference TRBV7-9 and TRBJ1-1, is DTGVSQNPRHKITKRGQNVTFRCDPISEHNRLYWYRQTLGQGPEFLTYFQNEAQLEKSRLLSDRFSAERPKGSFSTLEIQRTEQGDSAMYLCASSLRYTEAFFGQGTRLTVV.

The chain joins TRBV2 to TRBJ1-2; no definite D call. The V gene lost 2 bases and the J gene lost 8 bases, with 12 bases spanning the gap. The germline CDR1 and CDR2 sequences are SNHLY and FYNNEI. The CDR3 runs 13 residues. The CDR3 reads CASSESGLRGYTF. CDR3 DNA: TGTGCCAGCAGTGAATCCGGGCTCCGCGGCTACACCTTC.

V and J are TRBV19 and TRBJ2-7; 7 bases are a match to TRBD1. From germline, CDR1 is LNHDA and CDR2 SQIVND (reference sequence). The V and J ends lost 9 bases and 0 bases, in that order; junction bases with no gene match: 5. There are 13 residues in the CDR3. In DNA form, the CDR3 reads TGTGCCAGCAGGGACAGCTACTCCTACGAGCAGTACTTC. Its translation: CASRDSYSYEQYF.

With respect to this clonotype: Germline is not matched at one junction end, which may reflect a read error. The chain links TRBV11-2 to TRBJ2-3; D possibly corresponds to TRBD1 (5 bases). The CDR3 extends over 14 amino acids. The V gene's germline CDR1 is SGHAT and CDR2 FQNNGV. The CDR3 bases are TGTGCCAGCAGCGTAGACAGTGGCGAAGATACGCAGTATTTT. Its translation: CASSVDSGEDTQYF.

J is TRBJ1-3 and V is TRBV15; D may be TRBD1 (6 bases). This CDR3 has 15 amino acids. The V end was cut by 0 bases, the J end by 4 bases, with 10 bases between. CDR1 and CDR2 (germline): LNHNV, YYDKDF (reference sequence). CDR3 DNA sequence: TGTGCCACCAGCAGAGATCAGGGGAGGGGAAACACCATATATTTT. Translating gives CATSRDQGRGNTIYF.

This clonotype was observed at least ten times. The chain employs TRBV9 and TRBJ2-3; TRBD1 matches 7 bases. The V gene end was trimmed by 4 bases and the J gene end by 2 bases; junction bases not matched to a gene: 13. CDR1 and CDR2 (germline): SGDLS, YYNGEE. This CDR3 spans 17 amino acids. The CDR3 DNA reads as TGTGCCAGCAGCCCAGGATCACAGGGGAGTTACACAGATACGCAGTATTTT. Translating gives CASSPGSQGSYTDTQYF.

This clonotype was counted between two and nine times. This chain uses TRBV25-1 with TRBJ1-2; the D gene is possibly TRBD1 (6 bases). V lost 3 bases and J lost 0, with 11 bases in between. There are 15 residues in the CDR3. The germline V gene encodes CDR1 MGHDK and CDR2 SYGVNS. CDR3 DNA: TGTGCCAGCAGTGACCCCTGGACAGCTAACTATGGCTACACCTTC. The encoded protein is CASSDPWTANYGYTF.

This clonotype was found many times. The rearrangement uses TRBV7-9 and TRBJ1-1, with unresolved D. Trimming took 2 bases from V and 4 from J, leaving 5 bases between them. This CDR3 contains 12 residues. Germline assignment: CDR1 SEHNR and CDR2 FQNEAQ (reference sequence). The CDR3 here is CASSLLVTEAFF. The CDR3 region has the DNA TGTGCCAGCAGCTTACTAGTCACTGAAGCTTTCTTT.

V usage is TRBV11-1 and J usage is TRBJ2-7; 12 nucleotides align to TRBD1. V lost 5 bases and J lost 5; bases outside the gene matches: 13. The V gene's germline CDR1 is SGHAT and CDR2 FQDESV (reference sequence). This CDR3 spans 17 amino acids. The CDR3 reads CASSPAPGTGGFNEQYF. The CDR3, as DNA: TGTGCCAGCAGCCCAGCTCCCGGGACAGGGGGCTTCAACGAGCAGTACTTC.

V is TRBV2 and J is TRBJ1-6; D remains ambiguous. Germline V lookup: CDR1 SNHLY, CDR2 FYNNEI. The V gene lost 1 base and the J gene lost 12 bases, with 16 bases spanning the gap. The CDR3 sequence is 15 residues long. The DNA for the CDR3 is TGTGCCAGCAGTGAAGACGGCCGGTTAAGTTTACCCCTCCACTTT. Its translation: CASSEDGRLSLPLHF.

In this sample, this clonotype turned up a few times. CDR3 loop: CASGLPLTGELFF. As DNA, the CDR3 is TGTGCTAGTGGCCTACCCCTCACCGGGGAGCTGTTTTTT. This chain links TRBV12-5 with TRBJ2-2; D not resolved. This CDR3 has 13 residues. Trimming shortened V by 6 bases and J by 4 bases, and 9 bases separated the two germline ends. Germline CDR1 LGHNT, CDR2 FRNRAP.

In its sample, this clonotype was seen many times. The chain joins TRBV12-5 to TRBJ2-3; no definite D call. Germline CDR1 is LGHNT and CDR2 is FRNRAP. The CDR3 totals 11 residues. Trimming removed 3 bases from V and 6 bases from J, with 4 bases in between. DNA for the CDR3: TGTGCTAGTGGTTTCACGGATACGCAGTATTTT. Its protein product is CASGFTDTQYF.

This clonotype was picked up many times. The chain couples TRBV5-5 to TRBJ2-1, with 10 bases that match TRBD2. With 0 bases clipped from V and 6 bases from J, the junction kept 6 bases outside the gene matches. The germline V gene has CDR1 SGHKS and CDR2 YYEKEE (reference sequence). The CDR3 totals 16 residues. CDR3 coding DNA: TGTGCCAGCAGCTTGGCCTGGGGACTAGCGTTCAATGAGCAGTTCTTC. Protein sequence: CASSLAWGLAFNEQFF.

The rearrangement links TRBV29-1 to TRBJ1-1; 8 bases are a match to TRBD1. Germline CDR1 SQVTM, CDR2 ANQGSEA. With 3 bases clipped from V and 0 bases from J, the junction kept 3 bases outside the gene matches. CDR3 length equals 14 residues. CDR3 amino acids: CSVEAGGVNTEAFF. DNA of the CDR3: TGCAGCGTTGAGGCAGGGGGCGTGAACACTGAAGCTTTCTTT. The variable domain in full, completed from reference TRBV29-1 and TRBJ1-1, reads SAVISQKPSRDICQRGTSLTIQCQVDSQVTMMFWYRQQPGQSLTLIATANQGSEATYESGFVIDKFPISRPNLTFSTLTVSNMSPEDSSIYLCSVEAGGVNTEAFFGQGTRLTVV.

The chain has TRBV19 and TRBJ1-5; D gene uncertain. The CDR3 runs to 11 residues. Germline lookup yields CDR1 LNHDA and CDR2 SQIVND (reference sequence). Deletions cut 3 bases from V and 9 bases from J, with 6 bases between. The CDR3 DNA is TGTGCCAGTAGTATTTTTCCGCCCCAGCATTTT. Encoded protein: CASSIFPPQHF.

As regards this clonotype: The junction does not match germline at one end; this may be a read error. The chain links TRBV10-3 to TRBJ1-2; a possible D gene is TRBD1 (5 bases). The CDR3 is 14 amino acids. From germline, CDR1 is ENHRY and CDR2 SYGVKD. As DNA, the CDR3 is TGTGCCACCAGTGAGCCGCGACAGCCCTATGGCTACACCTTC. Translated, it gives CATSEPRQPYGYTF.